The source of this T cell receptor (beta chain) is a study of OX40 agonist ivuxolimab in advanced cancers. Sequencing was performed with immunoSEQ multiplex PCR; in TCRdb, only in-frame clones are kept and a portion is missing. The sample lists 77,000 or so clones; 85% were seen once. This TCR came from an adult with an advanced solid tumor such as melanoma, head and neck, liver or kidney cancer. The source material was CD4+ or CD8+ T cells sorted from blood, sampled in a trial of the OX40 agonist ivuxolimab.

In nucleotides, the CDR3 is TGTGCCAGCAGCCCAGTTTCCTACAATGAGCAGTTCTTC. Residues: CASSPVSYNEQFF. The rearrangement links TRBV7-2 to TRBJ2-1; D gene unclear. Trimming shortened V by 5 bases and J by 1 base, and 6 bases separated the two germline ends. The CDR3 has 13 residues. Germline lookup yields CDR1 SGHTA and CDR2 FQGNSA.